This T cell receptor beta chain was sequenced during a study of T cells in Graves' hyperthyroidism and ophthalmopathy (dated by TCRdb to 2018 to 2020). Turning to the overall study: Peripheral blood samples were taken at initial diagnosis, before any treatment was given. To identify distinguishing TCR V-J signatures, a discovery cohort of some 100 patients was used, comprising some 43 with Graves' ophthalmopathy and some 60 with stable Graves' hyperthyroidism. Prospective prediction of ophthalmopathy was tested in an independent validation cohort of some 19 hyperthyroidism patients and 17 patients who later progressed to ophthalmopathy. The roughly 94 discovery patients were randomly split 7:3 into training and test sets. In more than five Graves' hyperthyroidism patients, the study also compared T-cell repertoires from thyroid tissue with T-cell repertoires from blood. After blood sampling, hyperthyroidism patients were treated with methimazole at a starting dose of 30 mg daily, and ophthalmopathy patients were treated with high-dose intravenous methylprednisolone. The paper describes TCR Vbeta CDR3 sequencing of 120 to 150 peripheral blood samples, made up of about 41 ophthalmopathy patients, some 76 hyperthyroidism patients and roughly 17 progressor patients.

What the study reported, not specific to this receptor: Sample size was not statistically predetermined, and blinding of investigators to group allocation was not performed. In validation, the model predicted progression to ophthalmopathy a median of around six months before onset, with roughly 68% sensitivity and about 72% specificity. A model built on a 13 V-J signature distinguished ophthalmopathy from stable hyperthyroidism, reaching 87.88% sensitivity and under 84% specificity in cross-validation and 80%/75% in testing. Most expanded thyroid clonotypes (frequency above 0.001) were also detected in blood, a finding suggesting that blood repertoires may reflect thyroid immune responses.

Graves' hyperthyroidism was defined as stable when no progression to ophthalmopathy occurred over 18 months of follow-up. Hyperthyroidism patients were newly diagnosed, with disease duration under 2 months, and aged 18 to 65 years. Patients with uncontrolled infections, other autoimmune diseases, pregnancy or lactation were excluded. Diagnoses were established on the basis of clinical symptoms, serum thyroxine and TRAb, thyroid ultrasound, and orbital computed tomography. PBMCs were separated from 10 ml of fresh peripheral blood using Ficoll-Paque density gradient centrifugation. Total RNA was extracted with Trizol reagent, and quality was checked on an Agilent 2100 Bioanalyzer. Germline trimming: 2 bases from V, 4 bases from J; junction bases outside gene matches: 6. Sequences MNHEY (CDR1) and SVGEGT (CDR2) are obtained from the germline V gene. Taken from cysteine to phenylalanine, the CDR3 has 17 residues. Here the CDR3 DNA is all that survives: 51 bases in frame from base 1.

TCR beta CDR3 regions were amplified from RNA transcripts. The first round of RT-PCR for the TCR CDR3 was performed with the HTBI primer set and the Qiagen OneStep RT-PCR kit. A second multiplex PCR round built the libraries, followed by size selection and purification. The libraries were sequenced on an Illumina HiSeq2000 using paired-end 100 bp reads. As for how the authors treated the data: SOAPnuke was used to process the raw data, throwing out any read that contained adapters or uncalled bases, had a mean Phred below 15, or lacked an exact constant-primer or identifier match. COPE v1.2.5 was used to merge the high-quality paired reads, and each unique nucleotide sequence was defined as a clonotype. MiTCR v1.1 was used to align the clonotypes against IMGT TRBV, TRBD and TRBJ reference segments. Analysis was restricted to V-J combinations with a frequency above 0.0001, which covered about 99% of repertoires. A TCS score was defined as the ratio between F50 (clonal expansion) and ExV (chaos), using BLOSUM62-based TCRdist between CDR3 peptides within each V-J. Welch's t-statistics and random forest reduced roughly 500 V-J features to about 12, which were used in a naive Bayes classifier (R e1071). TCRdb reworked the public reads: Q25 trimming with fastp, MiXCR clone assembly, productive beta chains retained. Identical CDR3 protein sequences are pooled into one entry, listed with their most common genes and DNA. The V and J calls and clone size are TCRdb's, not the authors'. A total of 250,000 to 350,000 distinct CDR3 sequences appear in this sample, around a sixth of them only once. The ten largest clones take up approximately 31% of the sample.

This clonotype has at least ten counts. Its antigen remains unidentified. No base qualities exist here, and no much larger clone lies one base off it. This sequence was found in a man aged 25-45 years with Graves' hyperthyroidism. The sequence is built from TRBV6-2 or TRBV6-3 and TRBJ2-6; TRBD1 aligns with 9 central bases. The sequenced sample was blood. The CDR3 region: CASSYEQGAPGANVLTF. The sequence in DNA is TGTGCCAGCAGTTACGAACAGGGGGCGCCCGGGGCCAACGTCCTGACTTTC.